Detailed here is one T cell receptor (beta chain). Its antigen is currently unknown. When the RNA was reverse transcribed, random hexamers were used with an input of roughly 0.5 to 1 ug. The immunoSEQ assay covered 54 Vbeta and 13 Jbeta segments for CDR3. Each CDR3 protein is one row after TCRdb ran MiXCR on the immunoSEQ multiplex PCR reads. The sample lists about 140,000 distinct CDR3 sequences; 85% to 95% were seen once. CD8+ and CD4+ blood T cells underwent TCR beta sequencing. V gave up 8 bases and J gave up 2 bases, with 18 bases separating them. This CDR3 contains 15 residues. The germline CDR1 and CDR2 sequences are LNHNV and YYDKDF (reference sequence). The sample belongs to a study of CD8 T cells in Susac syndrome. Whole-study results and caveats: Within Susac syndrome CD4+ T cell repertoires, clonal expansion was not evident.

The sequencing input was CD4+ T cells from PBMCs. The source of this sequence is a human donor with Susac syndrome. The chain uses TRBV15 and TRBJ1-1, with a possible D match to TRBD1 (6 bases). The CDR3 sequence: CATEQPGHPNTEAFF. The DNA for the CDR3 is TGTGCCACCGAGCAACCGGGACACCCTAACACTGAAGCTTTCTTT.